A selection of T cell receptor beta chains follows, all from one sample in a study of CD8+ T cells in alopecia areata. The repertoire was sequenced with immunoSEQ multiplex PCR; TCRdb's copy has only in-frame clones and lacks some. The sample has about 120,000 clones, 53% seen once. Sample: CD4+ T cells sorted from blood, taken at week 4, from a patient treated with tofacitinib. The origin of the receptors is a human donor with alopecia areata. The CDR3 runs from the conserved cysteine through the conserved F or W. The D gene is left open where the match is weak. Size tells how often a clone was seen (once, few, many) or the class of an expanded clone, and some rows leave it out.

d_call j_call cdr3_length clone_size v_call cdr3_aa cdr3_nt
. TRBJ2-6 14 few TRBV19 CASSFPSGANVLTF TGTGCCAGTAGTTTCCCCTCTGGGGCCAACGTCCTGACTTTC
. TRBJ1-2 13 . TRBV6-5 CASSYDSYYGYTF TGTGCCAGCAGTTACGACAGCTACTATGGCTACACCTTC
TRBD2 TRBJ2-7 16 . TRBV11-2 CASTSTGGAPYYEQYF TGTGCCAGCACCTCAACGGGGGGGGCTCCCTACTACGAGCAGTACTTC
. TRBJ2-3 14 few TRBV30 CASSGAAGGDTQYF TGTGCCTCCTCCGGAGCGGCCGGTGGGGATACGCAGTATTTT
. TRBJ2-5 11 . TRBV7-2 CASGRGETQYF TGTGCCAGCGGCAGGGGAGAGACCCAGTACTTC
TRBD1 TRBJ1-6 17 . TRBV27 CASRDRVRSSYNSPLHF TGTGCCAGCAGAGACAGGGTCAGGAGCTCCTATAATTCACCCCTCCACTTT
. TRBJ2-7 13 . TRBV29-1 CSVARQASYEQYF TGCAGCGTTGCCCGACAGGCATCCTACGAGCAGTACTTC
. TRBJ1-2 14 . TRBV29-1 CSVEAYSPNYGYTF TGCAGCGTTGAAGCCTACAGCCCTAACTATGGCTACACCTTC
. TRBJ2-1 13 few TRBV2 CARRAALGNEQFF TGTGCCAGAAGGGCGGCGTTGGGGAATGAGCAGTTCTTC
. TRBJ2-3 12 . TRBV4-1 CASSQGADTQYF TGCGCCAGCAGCCAAGGCGCAGATACGCAGTATTTT
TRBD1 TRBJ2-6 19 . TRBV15 CATSSSVDRAFSGANVLTF TGTGCCACCAGCAGTTCAGTGGACAGGGCGTTCTCTGGGGCCAACGTCCTGACTTTC
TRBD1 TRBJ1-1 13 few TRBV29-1 CSVERQGNPEAFF TGCAGCGTGGAAAGACAGGGTAACCCTGAAGCTTTCTTT
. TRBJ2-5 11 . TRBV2 CASKNGETQYF TGTGCCAGCAAAAACGGGGAGACCCAGTACTTC
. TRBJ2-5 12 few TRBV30 CAWSGLEETQYF TGTGCCTGGAGTGGACTAGAGGAGACCCAGTACTTC
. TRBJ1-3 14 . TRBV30 CAWSVLNSGNTIYF TGTGCCTGGAGTGTACTCAATTCTGGAAACACCATATATTTT
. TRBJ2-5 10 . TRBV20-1 CSASGETQYF TGCAGTGCTAGCGGAGAGACCCAGTACTTC
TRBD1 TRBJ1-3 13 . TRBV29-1 CSAEQGSGNTIYF TGCAGCGCCGAACAGGGGAGTGGAAACACCATATATTTT
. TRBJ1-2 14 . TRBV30 CAWSAASTPYGYTF TGTGCCTGGAGTGCGGCCAGTACGCCCTATGGCTACACCTTC
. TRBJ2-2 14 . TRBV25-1 CASRPAGNTGELFF TGTGCCAGCAGGCCCGCAGGGAACACCGGGGAGCTGTTTTTT
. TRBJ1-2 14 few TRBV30 CAWSVQSVVYGYTF TGTGCCTGGAGTGTACAGTCGGTCGTCTATGGCTACACCTTC
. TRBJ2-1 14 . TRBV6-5 CASSYSGAVGEQFF TGTGCCAGCAGTTACTCTGGCGCCGTGGGGGAGCAGTTCTTC
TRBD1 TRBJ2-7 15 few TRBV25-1 CASSEAGGVFHEQYF TGTGCCAGCAGTGAAGCAGGGGGCGTTTTCCACGAGCAGTACTTC
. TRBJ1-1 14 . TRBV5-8 CASSQWQANTEAFF TGTGCCAGCAGCCAGTGGCAGGCGAACACTGAAGCTTTCTTT
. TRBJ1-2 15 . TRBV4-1 CASSPTGVLNYGYTF TGCGCCAGCAGCCCTACCGGGGTCCTTAACTATGGCTACACCTTC
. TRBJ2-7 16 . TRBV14 CASSTHPGPNSYGQYF TGTGCCAGCAGCACCCACCCAGGGCCGAACTCCTACGGGCAGTACTTC
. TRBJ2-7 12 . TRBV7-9 CASSPSDREQYF TGTGCCAGCAGCCCCTCTGACAGGGAGCAGTACTTC
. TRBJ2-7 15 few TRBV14 CASSQFPTPPAQQYF TGTGCCAGCAGCCAATTTCCCACACCCCCAGCCCAGCAGTACTTC
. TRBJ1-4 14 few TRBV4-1 CASSPTVRLEKLFF TGCGCCAGCAGTCCGACAGTCCGGCTTGAAAAACTGTTTTTT
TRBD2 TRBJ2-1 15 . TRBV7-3 CASRSGTSDYNEQFF TGTGCCAGCAGATCCGGGACTAGCGACTACAATGAGCAGTTCTTC
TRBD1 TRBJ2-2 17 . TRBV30 CAWSVFTGTGGVGELFF TGTGCCTGGAGTGTATTTACCGGGACAGGGGGCGTCGGGGAGCTGTTTTTT
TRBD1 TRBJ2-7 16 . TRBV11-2 CASSSPGQGVSGEQYF TGTGCCAGCAGCTCACCCGGACAGGGGGTGTCGGGCGAGCAGTACTTC
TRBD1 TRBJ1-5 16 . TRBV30 CAWSKKGQGGNQPQHF TGTGCCTGGAGCAAAAAGGGACAGGGGGGCAATCAGCCCCAGCATTTT
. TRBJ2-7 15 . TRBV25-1 CASSEYGQYRYEQYF TGTGCCAGCAGTGAATATGGACAATATCGATACGAGCAGTACTTC
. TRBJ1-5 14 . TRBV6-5 CASSRGPGNQPQHF TGTGCCAGCAGTAGAGGGCCGGGAAATCAGCCCCAGCATTTT
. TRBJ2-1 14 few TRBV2 CASSNRWGAKEQFF TGTGCCAGCAGTAACAGGTGGGGGGCCAAGGAGCAGTTCTTC
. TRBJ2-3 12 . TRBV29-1 CSVGVVSDTQYF TGCAGCGTTGGAGTGGTTTCGGATACGCAGTATTTT
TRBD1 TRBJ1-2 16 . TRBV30 CAWSVRGQGAGYGYTF TGTGCCTGGAGTGTACGGGGACAGGGGGCAGGTTATGGCTACACCTTC
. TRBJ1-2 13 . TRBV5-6 CASSLVGAVGYTF TGTGCCAGCAGCTTGGTGGGGGCGGTTGGCTACACCTTC
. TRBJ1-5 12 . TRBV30 CAWSAGNQPQHF TGTGCCTGGAGTGCTGGCAATCAGCCCCAGCATTTT
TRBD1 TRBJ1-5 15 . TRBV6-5 CASSYDRTGGQPQHF TGTGCCAGCAGTTATGATCGGACAGGGGGTCAGCCCCAGCATTTT
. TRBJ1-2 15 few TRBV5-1 CASSPGGAFNYGYTF TGCGCCAGCAGCCCCGGGGGGGCCTTTAACTATGGCTACACCTTC
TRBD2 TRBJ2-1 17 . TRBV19 CASRGQAGLAGEDEQFF TGTGCCAGTAGAGGACAGGCGGGACTAGCGGGAGAAGATGAGCAGTTCTTC
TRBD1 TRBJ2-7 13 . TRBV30 CAFAGQGSYEQYF TGTGCCTTCGCGGGACAGGGGTCCTACGAGCAGTACTTC
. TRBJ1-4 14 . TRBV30 CAWSLDRTNEKLFF TGTGCCTGGAGCCTGGACCGCACTAATGAAAAACTGTTTTTT
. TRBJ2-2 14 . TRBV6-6 CASSRSAIYGELFF TGTGCCAGCTCCCGGTCAGCTATCTACGGGGAGCTGTTTTTT
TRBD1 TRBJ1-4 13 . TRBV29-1 CSASGTGAEKLFF TGCAGCGCCTCCGGGACAGGGGCTGAAAAACTGTTTTTT
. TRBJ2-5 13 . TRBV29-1 CSVERTSGETQYF TGCAGCGTTGAGAGGACATCAGGAGAGACCCAGTACTTC
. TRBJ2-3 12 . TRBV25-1 CASSVAADTQYF TGTGCCAGCAGTGTAGCGGCAGATACGCAGTATTTT
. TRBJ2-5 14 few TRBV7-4 CASSQSRPWETQYF TGTGCCAGCAGCCAAAGCCGACCCTGGGAGACCCAGTACTTC
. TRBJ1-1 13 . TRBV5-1 CASSAILNTEAFF TGCGCCAGCAGCGCCATTCTGAACACTGAAGCTTTCTTT
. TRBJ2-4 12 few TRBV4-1 CASSQLEGIQYF TGCGCCAGCAGCCAATTAGAAGGCATTCAGTACTTC
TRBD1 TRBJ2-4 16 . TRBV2 CASRELWTGGKDIQYF TGTGCCAGCAGGGAGTTATGGACAGGGGGCAAGGACATTCAGTACTTC
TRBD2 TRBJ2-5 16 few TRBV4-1 CASSQVGLVGQETQYF TGCGCCAGCAGCCAAGTGGGACTAGTCGGCCAAGAGACCCAGTACTTC
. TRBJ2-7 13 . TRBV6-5 CASRAGGRYEQYF TGTGCCAGCCGTGCAGGGGGGAGATACGAGCAGTACTTC